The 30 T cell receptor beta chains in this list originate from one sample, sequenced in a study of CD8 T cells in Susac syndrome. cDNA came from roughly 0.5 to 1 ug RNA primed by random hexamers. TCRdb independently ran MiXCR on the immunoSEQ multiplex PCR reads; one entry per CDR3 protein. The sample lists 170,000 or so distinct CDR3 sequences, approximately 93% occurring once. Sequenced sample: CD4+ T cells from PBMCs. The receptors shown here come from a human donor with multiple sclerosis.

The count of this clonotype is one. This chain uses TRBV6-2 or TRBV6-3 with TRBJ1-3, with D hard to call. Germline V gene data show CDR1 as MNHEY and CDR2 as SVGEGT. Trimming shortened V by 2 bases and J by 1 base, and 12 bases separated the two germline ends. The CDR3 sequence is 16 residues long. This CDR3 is CASSYGGTSSGNTIYF. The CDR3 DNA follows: TGTGCCAGCAGTTACGGCGGAACCTCGTCTGGAAACACCATATATTTT.

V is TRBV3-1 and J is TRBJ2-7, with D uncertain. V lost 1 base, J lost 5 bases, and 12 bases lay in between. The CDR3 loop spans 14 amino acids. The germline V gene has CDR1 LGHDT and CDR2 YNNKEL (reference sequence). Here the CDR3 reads CASSQAVGRNEQYF. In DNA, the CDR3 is TGTGCCAGCAGCCAAGCGGTAGGAAGAAACGAGCAGTACTTC.

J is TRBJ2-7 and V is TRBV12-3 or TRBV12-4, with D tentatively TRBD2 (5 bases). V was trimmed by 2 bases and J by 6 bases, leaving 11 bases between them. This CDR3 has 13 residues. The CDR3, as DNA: TGTGCCAGCAGTTTAACTAGGATGGCCGAGCAGTACTTC. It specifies CASSLTRMAEQYF.

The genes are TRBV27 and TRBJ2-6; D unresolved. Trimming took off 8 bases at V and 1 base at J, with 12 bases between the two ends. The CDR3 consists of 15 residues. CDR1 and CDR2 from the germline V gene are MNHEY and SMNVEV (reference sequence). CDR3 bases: TGTGCCAGCCAGAAAGAGGTTTCTGGGGCCAACGTCCTGACTTTC. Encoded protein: CASQKEVSGANVLTF.

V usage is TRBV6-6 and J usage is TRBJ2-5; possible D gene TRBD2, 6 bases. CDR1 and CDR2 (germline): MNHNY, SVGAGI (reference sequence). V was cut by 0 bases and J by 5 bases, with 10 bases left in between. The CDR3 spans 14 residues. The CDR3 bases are TGTGCCAGCAGTTACTCGAGACTAGAGGAGACCCAGTACTTC. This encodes CASSYSRLEETQYF.

The CDR3 region is CASSVSRIAEAFF. The CDR3 nucleotides read TGTGCCAGCAGTGTGTCAAGGATCGCTGAAGCTTTCTTT. This rearrangement joins TRBV2 to TRBJ1-1; D not resolved. Trimming shortened V by 4 bases and J by 6 bases, and 12 bases separated the two germline ends. The CDR3 spans 13 residues. CDR1 is SNHLY and CDR2 is FYNNEI in the germline V gene.

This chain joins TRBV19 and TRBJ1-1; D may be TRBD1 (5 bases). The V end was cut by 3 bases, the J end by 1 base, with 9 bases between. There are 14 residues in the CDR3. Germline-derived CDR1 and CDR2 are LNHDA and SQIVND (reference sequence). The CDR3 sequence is CASSMVDRNTEAFF. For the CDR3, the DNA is TGTGCCAGTAGTATGGTTGACAGGAACACTGAAGCTTTCTTT.

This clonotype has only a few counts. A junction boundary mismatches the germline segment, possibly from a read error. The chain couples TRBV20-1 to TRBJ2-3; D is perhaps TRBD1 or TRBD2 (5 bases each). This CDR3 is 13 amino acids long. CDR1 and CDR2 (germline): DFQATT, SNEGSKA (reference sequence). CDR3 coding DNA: TGCAGCGCTACGGGACGAACCACAGATACGCAGTATTTT. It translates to CSATGRTTDTQYF.

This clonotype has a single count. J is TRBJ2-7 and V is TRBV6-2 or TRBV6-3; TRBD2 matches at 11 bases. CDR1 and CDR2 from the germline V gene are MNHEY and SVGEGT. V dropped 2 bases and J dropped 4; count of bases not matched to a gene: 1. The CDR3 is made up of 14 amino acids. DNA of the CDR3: TGTGCCAGCAGTTACGGGACTAGCGGATACGAGCAGTACTTC. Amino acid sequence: CASSYGTSGYEQYF.

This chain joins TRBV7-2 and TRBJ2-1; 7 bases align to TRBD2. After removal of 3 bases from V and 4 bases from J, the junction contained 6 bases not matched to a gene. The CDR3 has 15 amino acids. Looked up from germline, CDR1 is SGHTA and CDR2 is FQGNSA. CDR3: CASSLAGLSYNEQFF. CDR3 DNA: TGTGCCAGCAGCTTGGCGGGACTATCATACAATGAGCAGTTCTTC.

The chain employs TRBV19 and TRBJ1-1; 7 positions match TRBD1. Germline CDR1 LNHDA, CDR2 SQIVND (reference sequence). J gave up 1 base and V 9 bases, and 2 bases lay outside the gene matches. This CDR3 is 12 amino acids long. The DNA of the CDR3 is TGTGCCAGCGGGGACAGGAACACTGAAGCTTTCTTT. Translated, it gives CASGDRNTEAFF.

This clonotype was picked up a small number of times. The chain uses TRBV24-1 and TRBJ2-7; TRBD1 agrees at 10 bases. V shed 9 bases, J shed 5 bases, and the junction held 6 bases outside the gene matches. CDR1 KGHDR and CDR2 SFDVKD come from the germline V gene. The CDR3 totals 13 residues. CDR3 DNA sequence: TGTGCCACCGGTCCCGGGACAGGGGACGAGCAGTACTTC. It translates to CATGPGTGDEQYF.

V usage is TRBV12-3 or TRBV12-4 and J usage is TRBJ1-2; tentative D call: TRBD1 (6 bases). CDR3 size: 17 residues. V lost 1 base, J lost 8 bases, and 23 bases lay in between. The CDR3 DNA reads TGTGCCAGCAGTTTAGGAGCGCAGGGGCAGGGTGAGGGCGGCTACACCTTC. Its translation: CASSLGAQGQGEGGYTF.

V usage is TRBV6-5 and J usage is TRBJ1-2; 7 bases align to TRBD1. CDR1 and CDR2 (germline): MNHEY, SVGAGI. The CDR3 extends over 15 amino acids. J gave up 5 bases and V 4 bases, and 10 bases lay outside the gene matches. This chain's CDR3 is CASSLQNQGVYGYTF. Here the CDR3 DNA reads TGTGCCAGCAGTTTACAGAACCAGGGGGTTTATGGCTACACCTTC.

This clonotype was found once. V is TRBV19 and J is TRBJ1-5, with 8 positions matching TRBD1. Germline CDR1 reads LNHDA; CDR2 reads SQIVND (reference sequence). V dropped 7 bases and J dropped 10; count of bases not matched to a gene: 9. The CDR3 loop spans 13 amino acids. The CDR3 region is CASNLQGVSPQHF. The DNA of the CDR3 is TGTGCCAGTAACCTACAGGGGGTAAGTCCCCAGCATTTT.

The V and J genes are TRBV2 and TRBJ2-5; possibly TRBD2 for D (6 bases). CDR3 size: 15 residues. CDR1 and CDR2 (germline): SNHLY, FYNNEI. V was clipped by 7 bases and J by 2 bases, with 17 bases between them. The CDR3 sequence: CASTLEGGGQETQYF. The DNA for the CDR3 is TGTGCCAGCACCTTAGAGGGAGGAGGGCAAGAGACCCAGTACTTC.

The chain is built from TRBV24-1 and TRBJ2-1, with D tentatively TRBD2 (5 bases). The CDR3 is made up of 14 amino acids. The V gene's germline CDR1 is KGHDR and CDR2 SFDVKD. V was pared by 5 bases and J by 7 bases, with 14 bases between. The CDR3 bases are TGTGCCACCAGTGGATTCCGTAGGGAGAATGAGCAGTTCTTC. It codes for CATSGFRRENEQFF.

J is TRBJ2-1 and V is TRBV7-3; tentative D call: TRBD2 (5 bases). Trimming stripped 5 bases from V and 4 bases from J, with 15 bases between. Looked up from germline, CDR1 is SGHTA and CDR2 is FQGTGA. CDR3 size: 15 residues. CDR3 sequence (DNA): TGTGCCAGCAGCGCCGTCAGCGGCCTTTACAATGAGCAGTTCTTC. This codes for CASSAVSGLYNEQFF.

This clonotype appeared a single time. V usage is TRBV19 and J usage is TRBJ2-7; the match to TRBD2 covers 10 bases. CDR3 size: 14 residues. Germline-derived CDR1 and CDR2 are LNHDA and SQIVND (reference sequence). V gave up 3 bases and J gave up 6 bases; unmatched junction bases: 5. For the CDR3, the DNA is TGTGCCAGTAGTATCCGCCTAGCGGGAGCCGAGCAGTACTTC. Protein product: CASSIRLAGAEQYF.

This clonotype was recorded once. The CDR3 spells CASSVSAGRAYEQYF. CDR3 in DNA: TGTGCCAGCAGCGTCTCAGCGGGCAGAGCCTACGAGCAGTACTTC. The chain links TRBV9 to TRBJ2-7; D may be TRBD2 (6 bases). The CDR3 runs to 15 residues. Trimming removed 2 bases at V and 2 bases at J, with 14 bases between. Germline lookup yields CDR1 SGDLS and CDR2 YYNGEE.

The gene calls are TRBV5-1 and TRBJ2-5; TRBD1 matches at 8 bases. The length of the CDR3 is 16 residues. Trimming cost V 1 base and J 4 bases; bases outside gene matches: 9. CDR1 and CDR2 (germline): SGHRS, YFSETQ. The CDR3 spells CASSLPRGPLRETQYF. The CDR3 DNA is TGCGCCAGCAGCTTGCCCAGGGGGCCTCTTCGAGAGACCCAGTACTTC.

This CDR3 reads CASSQDGGAYEQYF. DNA of the CDR3: TGTGCCAGCAGCCAAGATGGGGGGGCCTACGAGCAGTACTTC. The chain carries TRBV3-1 and TRBJ2-7; 7 positions match TRBD2. Germline assignment: CDR1 LGHDT and CDR2 YNNKEL (reference sequence). V was pared by 0 bases and J by 2 bases, with 1 base of the junction left unmatched. The CDR3 totals 14 residues.

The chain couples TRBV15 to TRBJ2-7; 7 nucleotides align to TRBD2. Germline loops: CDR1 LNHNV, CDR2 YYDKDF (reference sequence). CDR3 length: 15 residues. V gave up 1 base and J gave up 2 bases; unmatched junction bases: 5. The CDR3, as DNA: TGTGCCACCAGCAGAGCGGCTAGCGGCACCTACGAGCAGTACTTC. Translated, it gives CATSRAASGTYEQYF.

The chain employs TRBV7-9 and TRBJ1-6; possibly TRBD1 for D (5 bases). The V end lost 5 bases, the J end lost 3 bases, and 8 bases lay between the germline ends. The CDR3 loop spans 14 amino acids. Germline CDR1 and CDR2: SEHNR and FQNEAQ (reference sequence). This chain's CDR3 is CASSPDSYNSPLHF. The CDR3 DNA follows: TGTGCCAGCAGCCCAGACAGCTATAATTCACCCCTCCACTTT.

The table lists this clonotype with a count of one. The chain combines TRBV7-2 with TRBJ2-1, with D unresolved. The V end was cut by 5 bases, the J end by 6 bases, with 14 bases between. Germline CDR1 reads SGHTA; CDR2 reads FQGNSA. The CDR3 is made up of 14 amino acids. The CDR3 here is CASSRSGISNEQFF. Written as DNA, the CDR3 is TGTGCCAGCAGCCGATCCGGTATAAGCAATGAGCAGTTCTTC. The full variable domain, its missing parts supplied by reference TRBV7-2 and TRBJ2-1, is GAGVSQSPSNKVTEKGKDVELRCDPISGHTALYWYRQSLGQGLEFLIYFQGNSAPDKSGLPSDRFSAERTGGSVSTLTIQRTQQEDSAVYLCASSRSGISNEQFFGPGTRLTVL.

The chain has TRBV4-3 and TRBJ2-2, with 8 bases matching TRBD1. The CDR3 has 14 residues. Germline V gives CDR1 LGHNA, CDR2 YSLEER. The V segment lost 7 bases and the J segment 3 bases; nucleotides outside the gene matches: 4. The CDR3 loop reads CASNQGAHTGELFF. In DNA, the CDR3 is TGCGCCAGCAACCAGGGGGCACACACCGGGGAGCTGTTTTTT.

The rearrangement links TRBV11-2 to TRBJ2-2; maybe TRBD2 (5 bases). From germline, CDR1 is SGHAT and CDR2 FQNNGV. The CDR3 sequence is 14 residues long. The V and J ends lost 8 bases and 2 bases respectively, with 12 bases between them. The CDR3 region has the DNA TGTGCCAGCCGCGGACTCACCAACACCGGGGAGCTGTTTTTT. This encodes CASRGLTNTGELFF. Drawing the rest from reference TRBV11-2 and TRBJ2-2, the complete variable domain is EAGVAQSPRYKIIEKRQSVAFWCNPISGHATLYWYQQILGQGPKLLIQFQNNGVVDDSQLPKDRFSAERLKGVDSTLKIQPAKLEDSAVYLCASRGLTNTGELFFGEGSRLTVL.

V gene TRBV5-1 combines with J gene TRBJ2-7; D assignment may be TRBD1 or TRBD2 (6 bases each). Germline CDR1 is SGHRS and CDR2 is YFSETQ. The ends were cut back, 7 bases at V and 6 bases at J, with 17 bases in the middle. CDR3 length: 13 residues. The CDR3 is CASRPWGDTEQYF. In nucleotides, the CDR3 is TGCGCCAGCCGTCCTTGGGGGGACACCGAGCAGTACTTC.

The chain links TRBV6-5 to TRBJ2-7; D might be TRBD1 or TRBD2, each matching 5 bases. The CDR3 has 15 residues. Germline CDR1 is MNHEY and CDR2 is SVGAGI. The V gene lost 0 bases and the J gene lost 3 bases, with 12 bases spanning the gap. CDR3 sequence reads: CASSYSYLGDYEQYF. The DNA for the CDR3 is TGTGCCAGCAGTTACTCGTACCTGGGGGACTACGAGCAGTACTTC.

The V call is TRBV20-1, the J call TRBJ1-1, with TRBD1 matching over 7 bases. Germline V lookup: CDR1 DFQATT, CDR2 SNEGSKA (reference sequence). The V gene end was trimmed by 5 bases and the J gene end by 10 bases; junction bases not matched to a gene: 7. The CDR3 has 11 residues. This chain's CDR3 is CSARTGTGAFF. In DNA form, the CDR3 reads TGCAGTGCTCGGACAGGCACGGGAGCTTTCTTT.